This T cell receptor beta chain derives from a study of T cell changes during pregnancy in multiple sclerosis. The CDR3 is 14 residues long. Trimming took off 4 bases at V and 2 bases at J, with 11 bases between the two ends. Germline CDR1 is MDHEN and CDR2 is SYDVKM. This table comes from immunoSEQ multiplex PCR, and its TCRdb copy is limited to in-frame clones, with some not included. Of tens of thousands of clones listed, approximately 91% were seen once; the top ten hold approximately 1.8%. This TCR derives from a female donor with multiple sclerosis, enrolled in a pregnancy study. Specimen: peripheral blood, collected in the first trimester of pregnancy. The V gene is TRBV28, the J gene TRBJ1-2; D perhaps matches TRBD1 (6 bases). CDR3 DNA: TGTGCCAGCAGTTCACATACAGGGAACTATGGCTACACCTTC. Amino acids: CASSSHTGNYGYTF.